This TCR beta chain was recorded in a study of blood T cell repertoires in COVID-19. Study in general: Acute and convalescent COVID-19 samples came from the United States, Italy and Spain.

Method: immunoSEQ multiplex PCR; TCRdb's copy keeps in-frame clones and lacks some. Seen here are 250,000 or so clones, roughly 86% observed once, and the top ten hold over 8%. Germline CDR1 LGHNT, CDR2 FRNRAP. Trimming removed 5 bases from V and 3 bases from J, with 20 bases in between. The CDR3 spans 17 residues. Sequencing was carried out using peripheral blood. The source is a man between 35 and 55 years old with active or convalescent COVID-19. V is TRBV12-5 and J is TRBJ1-5, with D possibly being TRBD1 (5 bases). In DNA, the CDR3 is TGTGCTAGTGGTGCCCCTGCCAGGGCCACTTCCAATCAGCCCCAGCATTTT. It translates to CASGAPARATSNQPQHF.